This record looks at one T cell receptor beta chain sequence and its context. Antigen unknown. This sample is part of a study of graft-versus-host responses after intestinal transplantation. V gave up 6 bases and J gave up 3 bases; unmatched junction bases: 15. The germline V gene has CDR1 ENHRY and CDR2 SYGVKD. The CDR3 runs 17 residues. The assay was immunoSEQ multiplex PCR, and TCRdb's table has in-frame clones only and misses some. The sample has about 91,000 clones, 75% to 95% seen once. The sample was unstimulated CD4+ T cells sorted from spleen or lymph node cells, taken before transplant. The TCR originated in a human donor who was the organ donor for an intestinal transplant. This chain uses TRBV10-3 with TRBJ1-2, with 8 bases that match TRBD1. DNA for the CDR3: TGTGCCATCAGCATAGACAGGGGCTCTCGATCTGACTATGGCTACACCTTC. Translation gives CAISIDRGSRSDYGYTF.